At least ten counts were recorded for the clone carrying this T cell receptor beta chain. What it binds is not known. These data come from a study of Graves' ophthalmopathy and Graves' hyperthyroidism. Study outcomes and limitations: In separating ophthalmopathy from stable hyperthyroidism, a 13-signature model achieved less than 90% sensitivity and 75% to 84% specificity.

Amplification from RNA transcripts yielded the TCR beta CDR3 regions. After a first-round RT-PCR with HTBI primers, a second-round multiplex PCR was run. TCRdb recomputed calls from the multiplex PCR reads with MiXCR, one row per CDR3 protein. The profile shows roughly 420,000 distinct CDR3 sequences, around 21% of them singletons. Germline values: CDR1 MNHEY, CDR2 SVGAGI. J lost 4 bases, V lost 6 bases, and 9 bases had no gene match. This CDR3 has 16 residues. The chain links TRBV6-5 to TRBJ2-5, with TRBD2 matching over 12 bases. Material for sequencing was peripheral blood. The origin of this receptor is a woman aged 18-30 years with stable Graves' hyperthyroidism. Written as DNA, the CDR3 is TGTGCCAGCAGCGCGACTAGCGGGAGTGGAGGAGAGACCCAGTACTTC. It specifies CASSATSGSGGETQYF.